Listed below are T cell receptor beta chains from one sample, sequenced in a study of blood T cell repertoires in COVID-19. Generated by immunoSEQ multiplex PCR, the TCRdb table keeps only in-frame clones and is missing some. Of tens of thousands of clones listed, over 80% were seen once; the top ten hold roughly 60%. Sequencing input: peripheral blood. These receptors originate from a woman older than 75 with acute or convalescent COVID-19. CDR3s include the opening cysteine and the closing phenylalanine or tryptophan. A D gene is named only where the DNA matches it firmly. The size entry is marked missing in some rows and otherwise reads once, few, many or a size class.

V gene	D gene	J gene	clone size	CDR3 DNA	CDR3 protein
TRBV6-5	-	TRBJ1-3	-	TGTGCCACGAGATCCGGGAACACCATATATTTT	CATRSGNTIYF
TRBV5-1	-	TRBJ1-1	-	TGCGCCAGCAGCTTGCCGGTGGCAGGGACTGAAGCTTTCTTT	CASSLPVAGTEAFF
TRBV6-5	-	TRBJ2-2	-	TGTGCCAGCAGTCAGCCGGACAGAAACACCGGGGAGCTGTTTTTT	CASSQPDRNTGELFF
TRBV6-6	-	TRBJ1-1	-	TGTGCCAGCAGTGCACAGGGAGTTGGGTCTGAAGCTTTCTTT	CASSAQGVGSEAFF
TRBV27	-	TRBJ1-1	once	TGTGCCAGCAGTTTAGGGCGGGGAGGGACTGAAGCTTTCTTT	CASSLGRGGTEAFF
TRBV12-3/TRBV12-4	-	TRBJ1-5	once	TGTGCCAGTCGGACCTCAGGGGATCAGCCCCAGCATTTT	CASRTSGDQPQHF
TRBV4-2	TRBD2	TRBJ2-3	once	TGTGCCAGCAGCCAAGAGTGGAGCGGGGGGGCCAACACAGATACGCAGTATTTT	CASSQEWSGGANTDTQYF
TRBV2	-	TRBJ1-1	few	TGTGCCAGCAAAGACAGCATGAACACTGAAGCTTTCTTT	CASKDSMNTEAFF
TRBV7-8	TRBD1	TRBJ2-1	-	TGTGCCAGCAGCCCTAAATCGGGACAGCCCTACAATGAGCAGTTCTTC	CASSPKSGQPYNEQFF
TRBV29-1	-	TRBJ1-5	-	TGCAGCGCCGGGACACAGGATCAGCCCCAGCATTTT	CSAGTQDQPQHF
TRBV6-5	-	TRBJ1-2	-	TGTGCCAGCAGCTCCCCCGGGGAAACGGTCTATGGCTACACCTTC	CASSSPGETVYGYTF
TRBV5-1	TRBD1	TRBJ1-2	-	TGCGCCAGCAGTTTTATCACCGGGACAGGGGATGGCTACACCTTC	CASSFITGTGDGYTF
TRBV9	-	TRBJ2-2	-	TGTGCCAGCAGCAGCGGGACAGGGAACACCGGGGAGCTGTTTTTT	CASSSGTGNTGELFF
TRBV12-3/TRBV12-4	TRBD1	TRBJ1-2	-	TGTGCCAGCAGACAGACAGGGAACGATGGCTACACCTTC	CASRQTGNDGYTF
TRBV5-6	-	TRBJ1-6	-	TGTGCCAGCAGCTTGGGGACGGGAATTCCCCTCCACTTT	CASSLGTGIPLHF
TRBV4-3	TRBD1	TRBJ1-3	-	TGCGCCAGCAGCCAAGAGACAGGGTGGGGAAACACCATATATTTT	CASSQETGWGNTIYF
TRBV7-2	-	TRBJ1-4	-	TGTGCCAGCAGCCTTGGGAGGGTTGGGGGAAAACTGTTTTTT	CASSLGRVGGKLFF
TRBV4-3	TRBD1	TRBJ1-1	-	TGCGCCAGCAGCCAAGATTTGGGACAGGGTGGCTCTGAAGCTTTCTTT	CASSQDLGQGGSEAFF
TRBV19	-	TRBJ1-2	-	TGTGCCAGTAGTATAGCGCGGGACGGTTTATATGGCTACACCTTC	CASSIARDGLYGYTF
TRBV4-3	TRBD2	TRBJ2-1	-	TGCGCCAGCAGCCCGGGACTAGCGGGACTTGGGGATGAGCAGTTCTTC	CASSPGLAGLGDEQFF
TRBV20-1	-	TRBJ2-7	-	TGCAGTGCTAGTAGGGGGTCCAGCTCCTACGAGCAGTACTTC	CSASRGSSSYEQYF
TRBV18	-	TRBJ1-6	-	TGTGCCAGCTCTCTCAACGTGGACAGAGATAATTCACCCCTCCACTTT	CASSLNVDRDNSPLHF
TRBV5-1	-	TRBJ2-2	once	TGCGCCAGCAGCTTGGGGCAGAACACCGGGGAGCTGTTTTTT	CASSLGQNTGELFF
TRBV15	-	TRBJ1-2	-	TGTGCCACCAGCGGGAGGGGAAGTATTGGTGGCTACACCTTC	CATSGRGSIGGYTF
TRBV19	-	TRBJ2-1	-	TGTGCCAGTAGTAGGATAGTAGCGCTAGGGATTAGAAATGAGCAGTTCTTC	CASSRIVALGIRNEQFF
TRBV30	TRBD1	TRBJ2-4	-	TGTGCCTACGACAGGGGTTCAGACATTCAGTACTTC	CAYDRGSDIQYF
TRBV7-2	-	TRBJ1-1	few	TGTGCCAGCAGCACACTAGGGGGAGACACTGAAGCTTTCTTT	CASSTLGGDTEAFF
TRBV19	TRBD2	TRBJ2-4	-	TGTGCCAGTAGTCCCGTTGGACTAGCGGGAGGGCCGGCCAAAAACATTCAGTACTTC	CASSPVGLAGGPAKNIQYF
TRBV2	-	TRBJ2-7	-	TGTGCCAGCAGTGTGGGGGCTGGTATCTACGAGCAGTACTTC	CASSVGAGIYEQYF
TRBV6-6	-	TRBJ2-7	-	TGTGCCAGCAGTTACTCGGGCGCTGCCTACGAGCAGTACTTC	CASSYSGAAYEQYF
TRBV7-9	TRBD2	TRBJ2-1	-	TGTGCCAGCACTAGAGCGGGGGGGTTGTATAGTGAGCAGTTCTTC	CASTRAGGLYSEQFF
TRBV19	-	TRBJ1-1	-	TGTGCCAGTACTTTAGCCAGTGAAGCTTTCTTT	CASTLASEAFF
TRBV19	TRBD1	TRBJ1-1	-	TGTGCCAGTAGTTTCAGGGGGACTGAAGCTTTCTTT	CASSFRGTEAFF
TRBV7-2	TRBD1	TRBJ1-5	-	TGTGCCAGCAGCCCCGGACAGGGGAGCCTTCAGCCCCAGCATTTT	CASSPGQGSLQPQHF
TRBV5-6	TRBD1	TRBJ1-5	-	TGTGCCAGCAGCCGGATGGACAGGGGGCATCAGCCCCAGCATTTT	CASSRMDRGHQPQHF
TRBV9	TRBD2	TRBJ2-3	few	TGTGCCAGCAGCGTAGGGGGCGGGAGGGCGTCCACAGATACGCAGTATTTT	CASSVGGGRASTDTQYF
TRBV30	TRBD2	TRBJ2-7	once	TGTGCCTTCTCTAGCGGGGGAACTTGGTCCTACGAGCAGTACTTC	CAFSSGGTWSYEQYF
TRBV6-5	-	TRBJ1-5	-	TGTGCCAGCAGTATAGGGGTCGGCCAGCCCCAGCATTTT	CASSIGVGQPQHF
TRBV18	-	TRBJ1-4	-	TGTGCCAGCTCATCCACTGGGGCCTCAAATGAAAAACTGTTTTTT	CASSSTGASNEKLFF
TRBV19	-	TRBJ1-4	-	TGTGCCAGTAGTAGGTCGACAGTATCCTTTAATGAAAAACTGTTTTTT	CASSRSTVSFNEKLFF
TRBV4-1	-	TRBJ2-5	-	TGCGCCAGCAGCCTTGGGACTTTCCAAGAGACCCAGTACTTC	CASSLGTFQETQYF
TRBV5-1	-	TRBJ1-4	-	TGCGCCAGCAGCATAGGTATAGGTAGAGGCGAAAAACTGTTTTTT	CASSIGIGRGEKLFF